These 21 T cell receptor beta chains were sequenced from one sample in a study of identical twins. TCRdb analysed the 5' RACE reads with MiXCR anew, one entry per CDR3 protein. The sample holds about 520,000 distinct CDR3 sequences, 22% seen once. The data also belong to a second study, concerning T cells expressing NK-cell markers.

Sequencing was done on a sample of CD4+ T cells sorted from blood. All receptors come from a woman aged 18-35 years in good health.

The chain joins TRBV6-1 to TRBJ1-5, with D possibly being TRBD1 (6 bases). From germline, CDR1 is MNHNS and CDR2 SASEGT. V gave up 7 bases and J gave up 4 bases, with 23 bases separating them. CDR3 length: 17 amino acids. The CDR3 spells CASIHRAGYVANQPQHF. CDR3 bases: TGTGCCAGCATACACAGGGCAGGATATGTAGCAAATCAGCCCCAGCATTTT.

The rearrangement uses TRBV29-1 and TRBJ1-1, with TRBD1 matching 9 bases. V trimming: 6 bases; J trimming: 0 bases; junction bases outside the gene matches: 8. The CDR3 runs to 15 residues. In germline, CDR1 is SQVTM, CDR2 ANQGSEA. The CDR3 loop reads CSVKGQGWMNTEAFF. CDR3 nucleotide sequence: TGCAGCGTGAAAGGACAGGGGTGGATGAACACTGAAGCTTTCTTT.

V gene TRBV15 combines with J gene TRBJ2-1, with D unclear. This CDR3 region has 12 residues. V was shortened by 9 bases and J by 7 bases, with 13 bases between the two germline ends. Germline V gene data show CDR1 as LNHNV and CDR2 as YYDKDF (reference sequence). The CDR3 DNA reads as TGTGCCACAAGTCGACTTCAAAATGAGCAGTTCTTC. Translated: CATSRLQNEQFF. Supplemented by reference TRBV15 and TRBJ2-1, the full variable domain reads DAMVIQNPRYQVTQFGKPVTLSCSQTLNHNVMYWYQQKSSQAPKLLFHYYDKDFNNEADTPDNFQSRRPNTSFCFLDIRSPGLGDTAMYLCATSRLQNEQFFGPGTRLTVL.

Only a few counts were recorded for this clonotype. The J gene is TRBJ2-1, the V gene TRBV20-1; D gene uncertain. The CDR3 length is 13 residues. Germline-derived CDR1 and CDR2 are DFQATT and SNEGSKA (reference sequence). Trimming removed 3 bases at V and 2 bases at J, with 8 bases between. This CDR3 reads CSASRQAYNEQFF. CDR3 in DNA: TGCAGTGCTAGTCGGCAGGCCTACAATGAGCAGTTCTTC.

This clonotype was counted only a few times. V and J are TRBV7-2 and TRBJ2-1, with D perhaps matching TRBD1 (5 bases). V shed 4 bases and J shed 4 bases, with 8 bases lying between them. Per the germline V gene, CDR1 is SGHTA and CDR2 is FQGNSA. This CDR3 spans 13 amino acids. The CDR3 region has the DNA TGTGCCAGCAGCTCGACAGTTTACAATGAGCAGTTCTTC. Translated, it gives CASSSTVYNEQFF.

This clonotype has a handful of counts. V is TRBV29-1 and J is TRBJ1-5; tentatively, D is TRBD1 (6 bases). Germline V CDR1 and CDR2: SQVTM, ANQGSEA. This CDR3 region has 13 residues. The V end lost 2 bases, the J end lost 3 bases, and 8 bases lay between the germline ends. For the CDR3, the DNA is TGCAGCGTTGAAACAGGGTTCAATCAGCCCCAGCATTTT. It yields the protein CSVETGFNQPQHF.

The chain is built from TRBV12-3 or TRBV12-4 and TRBJ1-4; the D is unclear. This CDR3 has 12 residues. V gave up 7 bases and J gave up 5 bases, with 8 bases separating them. CDR3 DNA: TGTGCCAGCACCCATCGGAATGAAAAACTGTTTTTT. It encodes CASTHRNEKLFF.

This clonotype was detected many times. This chain connects TRBV12-3 or TRBV12-4 to TRBJ1-1; D uncertain. The V and J ends lost 4 bases and 3 bases respectively, with 9 bases between them. The CDR3 length is 13 residues. The CDR3 spells CASSWVLYTEAFF. The CDR3 DNA sequence: TGTGCCAGCAGTTGGGTACTGTACACTGAAGCTTTCTTT.

The chain couples TRBV21-1 to TRBJ2-2. TRBV21-1 is a pseudogene locus. The CDR3 covers 15 residues. The CDR3 region is CASSTGCSNTGELFF. CDR3 nucleotides: TGTGCCAGCAGCACGGGCTGCTCGAACACCGGGGAGCTGTTTTTT.

The chain links TRBV20-1 to TRBJ2-1, with 7 positions matching TRBD1. J was trimmed by 0 bases and V by 6 bases; bases with no gene match: 17. The CDR3 runs to 18 residues. The V gene's germline CDR1 is DFQATT and CDR2 SNEGSKA (reference sequence). The CDR3 protein is CSAMSEEGAASSYNEQFF. DNA for the CDR3: TGCAGTGCGATGAGCGAAGAGGGGGCTGCAAGCTCCTACAATGAGCAGTTCTTC.

There are a few counts of this clonotype. Here the CDR3 DNA reads TGTGCCAGCAGCCGAGCGGGAGGAACAGATACGCAGTATTTT. Translated: CASSRAGGTDTQYF. This rearrangement joins TRBV11-2 to TRBJ2-3, with 9 bases aligning to TRBD2. The germline V gene has CDR1 SGHAT and CDR2 FQNNGV. V lost 5 bases to trimming and J lost 3 bases; unmatched junction nucleotides: 3. The CDR3 is 14 amino acids. The whole variable domain, filled in from reference TRBV11-2 and TRBJ2-3, reads EAGVAQSPRYKIIEKRQSVAFWCNPISGHATLYWYQQILGQGPKLLIQFQNNGVVDDSQLPKDRFSAERLKGVDSTLKIQPAKLEDSAVYLCASSRAGGTDTQYFGPGTRLTVL.

V usage is TRBV3-1 and J usage is TRBJ2-5; D not certain. The V and J ends lost 1 base and 1 base respectively, with 7 bases between them. CDR3 size: 14 residues. The germline CDR1 and CDR2 sequences are LGHDT and YNNKEL (reference sequence). In nucleotides, the CDR3 is TGTGCCAGCAGCCAAGGACCGGCCCAAGAGACCCAGTACTTC. Residues: CASSQGPAQETQYF.

The J gene is TRBJ1-1, the V gene TRBV12-3 or TRBV12-4; 9 nucleotides align to TRBD1. V lost 4 bases to trimming and J lost 9 bases; unmatched junction nucleotides: 9. The CDR3 length is 14 residues. Here the CDR3 reads CASSSTNRGRKAFF. Here the CDR3 DNA reads TGTGCCAGCAGTTCCACCAACAGGGGGCGCAAAGCTTTCTTT.

This clonotype was counted only a few times. The rearrangement joins TRBV29-1 to TRBJ1-2; D is unresolved. V was pared by 6 bases and J by 0 bases, with 5 bases between. The CDR3 consists of 11 residues. Germline CDR1 SQVTM, CDR2 ANQGSEA. The CDR3 protein is CSVTTNYGYTF. CDR3 DNA: TGCAGCGTGACAACTAACTATGGCTACACCTTC.

This clonotype appeared a few times. The J gene is TRBJ2-1, the V gene TRBV5-8; no definite D call. The CDR3 runs 13 residues. Deletions cut 10 bases from V and 4 bases from J, with 15 bases between. CDR1 is SGHTS, CDR2 YDEGEE, per germline. The CDR3 DNA is TGTGCCCGGCCGGCGGACCGATACAATGAGCAGTTCTTC. Translation gives CARPADRYNEQFF.

This clonotype was observed once. J is TRBJ2-3 and V is TRBV9, with TRBD1 as a possible D gene (5 bases). V was cut by 0 bases and J by 7 bases, with 15 bases left in between. The CDR3 extends over 15 amino acids. CDR1 and CDR2 from the germline V gene are SGDLS and YYNGEE. CDR3 DNA sequence: TGTGCCAGCAGCGTAGCTAACACAGGTTCTTATACGCAGTATTTT. This sequence encodes CASSVANTGSYTQYF.

The V and J genes are TRBV11-2 and TRBJ2-1, with TRBD2 identical over 9 bases. CDR3 size: 16 residues. Trimming took 0 bases from V and 3 from J; bases not matched to a gene: 3. Germline CDR1 reads SGHAT; CDR2 reads FQNNGV. In DNA, the CDR3 is TGTGCCAGCAGCTTAGAGGCGGGGGGGAACTACAATGAGCAGTTCTTC. This translates into CASSLEAGGNYNEQFF.

The V and J genes are TRBV9 and TRBJ2-1; 8 bases are a match to TRBD1. The CDR3 consists of 15 residues. V shed 2 bases, J shed 4 bases, and the junction held 5 bases outside the gene matches. Germline CDR1 reads SGDLS; CDR2 reads YYNGEE. CDR3 sequence: CASSVGQGLYNEQFF. In nucleotides, the CDR3 is TGTGCCAGCAGCGTCGGACAGGGATTATACAATGAGCAGTTCTTC.

The sample holds a few counts of this clonotype. The rearrangement joins TRBV20-1 to TRBJ2-2; D is undetermined. The CDR3 consists of 13 residues. Germline CDR1 DFQATT, CDR2 SNEGSKA (reference sequence). V lost 1 base, J lost 5 bases, and 8 bases lay in between. The CDR3: CSARAPTTGELFF. The CDR3 bases are TGCAGTGCTAGAGCCCCGACAACCGGGGAGCTGTTTTTT.

This clonotype has more than one count but fewer than ten. This sequence joins TRBV5-6 and TRBJ2-5; the D call may be TRBD1 or TRBD2 (5 bases each). Looked up from germline, CDR1 is SGHDT and CDR2 is YYEEEE. CDR3 length: 15 residues. V lost 2 bases and J lost 5, with 16 bases in between. This chain's CDR3 is CASSLRDHSRETQYF. The CDR3 DNA reads as TGTGCCAGCAGCTTAAGGGACCATAGCCGGGAGACCCAGTACTTC.

This clonotype has just a few counts. V gene TRBV6-5 combines with J gene TRBJ2-1; TRBD2 matches at 7 bases. The germline V gene encodes CDR1 MNHEY and CDR2 SVGAGI. The V and J ends lost 2 bases and 6 bases, in that order; junction bases with no gene match: 7. The CDR3 loop spans 15 amino acids. The CDR3 reads CASSYGIAGGNEQFF. The CDR3 region has the DNA TGTGCCAGCAGTTACGGTATAGCGGGCGGCAATGAGCAGTTCTTC.